This T cell receptor beta chain stems from a study of cytomegalovirus exposure and HLA in healthy donors. Broader study findings: In vitro confirmation showed a few CMV-associated chains to be CMV antigen specific.

J lost 2 bases, V lost 2 bases, and 7 bases had no gene match. The V gene's germline CDR1 is WSHSY and CDR2 SAAADI. The CDR3 loop spans 17 amino acids. TCRdb keeps only in-frame clones here, not all; method: immunoSEQ multiplex PCR. Of about 69,000 clones in the sample, roughly 93% were seen once. For this clone: Its target is not known.

The chain links TRBV10-2 to TRBJ2-3; 10 nucleotides line up with TRBD2. Sequencing was performed on PBMCs. The receptor comes from a woman aged 18 to 35 in good health and CMV-seronegative. This CDR3 reads CASSEVTGTSVTDTQYF. The CDR3, as DNA: TGCGCCAGCAGTGAGGTGACAGGGACTAGCGTCACAGATACGCAGTATTTT.